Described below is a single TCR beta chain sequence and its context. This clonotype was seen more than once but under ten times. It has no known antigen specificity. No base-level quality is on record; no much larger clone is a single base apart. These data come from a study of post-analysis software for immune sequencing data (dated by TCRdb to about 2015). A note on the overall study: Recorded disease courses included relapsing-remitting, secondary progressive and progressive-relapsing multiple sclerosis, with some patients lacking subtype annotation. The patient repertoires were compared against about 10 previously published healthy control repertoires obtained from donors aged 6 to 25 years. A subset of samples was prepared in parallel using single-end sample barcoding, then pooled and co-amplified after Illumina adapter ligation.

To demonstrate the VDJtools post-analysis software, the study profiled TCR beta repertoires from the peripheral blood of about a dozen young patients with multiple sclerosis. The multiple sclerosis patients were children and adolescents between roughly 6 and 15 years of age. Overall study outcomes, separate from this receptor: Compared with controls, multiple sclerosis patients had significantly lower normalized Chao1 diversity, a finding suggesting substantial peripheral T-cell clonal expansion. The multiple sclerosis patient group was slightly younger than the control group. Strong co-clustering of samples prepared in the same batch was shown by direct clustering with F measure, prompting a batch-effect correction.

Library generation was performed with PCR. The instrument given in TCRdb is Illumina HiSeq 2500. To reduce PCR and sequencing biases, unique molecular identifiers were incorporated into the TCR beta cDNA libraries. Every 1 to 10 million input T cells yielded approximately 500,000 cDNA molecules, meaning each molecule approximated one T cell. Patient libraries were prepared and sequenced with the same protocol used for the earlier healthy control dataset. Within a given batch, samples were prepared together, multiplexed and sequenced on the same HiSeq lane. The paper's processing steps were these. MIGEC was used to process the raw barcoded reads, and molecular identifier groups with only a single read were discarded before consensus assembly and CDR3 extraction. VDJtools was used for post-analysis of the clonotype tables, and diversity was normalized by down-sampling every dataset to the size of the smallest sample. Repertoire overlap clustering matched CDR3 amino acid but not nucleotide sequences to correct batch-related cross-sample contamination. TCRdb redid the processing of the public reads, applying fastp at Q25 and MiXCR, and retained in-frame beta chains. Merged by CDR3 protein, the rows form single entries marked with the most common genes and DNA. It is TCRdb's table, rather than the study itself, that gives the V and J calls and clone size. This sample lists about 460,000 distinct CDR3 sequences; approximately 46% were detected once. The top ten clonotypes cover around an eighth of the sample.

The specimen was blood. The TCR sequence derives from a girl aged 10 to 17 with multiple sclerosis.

In nucleotides, the sequence is TGTGCCAGCAGTTTAACCTCAGGGAACTATGGCTACACCTTC. Translated, it gives CASSLTSGNYGYTF. The chain is made from TRBV7-2 and TRBJ1-2; perhaps TRBD1 is the D gene, with 5 bases matching. V is reduced by 6 bases and J by 2 bases, leaving a spacing of 13 bases between them. From the cysteine through the phenylalanine, the CDR3 covers 14 amino acids. The kept DNA is CDR3 alone, 42 bases in frame from the first base. Looking up the germline V gene yields CDR1 SGHTA and CDR2 FQGNSA.